This T cell receptor (beta chain) is from a study of T cell repertoires in cytomegalovirus infection. Study-wide results and caveats: Based on cumulative public TCR beta family frequency, carriers of CMV plus the relevant HLA were identified.

TCRdb used MiXCR to reprocess the reads, holding one entry per CDR3 protein. The sample lists 250,000 to 300,000 distinct CDR3 sequences; around 25% were seen once. The germline V gene has CDR1 SQVTM and CDR2 ANQGSEA. The CDR3 has 13 amino acids. V lost 1 base, J lost 4 bases, and 10 bases lay in between. For this clonotype: Its antigen is unidentified.

The origin of this receptor is a human donor in good health (CMV status not recorded). Some clones in this sample may be carry-over from other donors' samples. What was sequenced was PBMCs. The rearrangement joins TRBV29-1 to TRBJ1-2; D remains ambiguous. The CDR3 DNA reads TGCAGCGTTGAAGTGACGGTTGGCTATGGCTACACCTTC. The encoded protein is CSVEVTVGYGYTF. The full variable domain, in which reference TRBV29-1 and TRBJ1-2 provide the parts outside the CDR3, is SAVISQKPSRDICQRGTSLTIQCQVDSQVTMMFWYRQQPGQSLTLIATANQGSEATYESGFVIDKFPISRPNLTFSTLTVSNMSPEDSSIYLCSVEVTVGYGYTFGSGTRLTVV.